The clone carrying this T cell receptor beta chain occurred many times. Its target is unknown. V lost 7 bases and J 3 bases, leaving 22 bases between the germline ends. Germline V gives CDR1 MNHEY, CDR2 SMNVEV (reference sequence). The CDR3 has 17 amino acids. Time point reported: newly diagnosed GD, antithyroid drugs for less than 3 months. The TCR library was made from RNA extracted from PBMCs. The data stem from a study of regulatory T cells in long-lasting Graves disease. Broader study findings: Persistent disease favored TRBV28, TRBJ1-2 and TRBJ2-5. Limited sample numbers may have lowered accuracy.

Through Arm-PCR of CDR3 regions and iRepertoire HTBI primers, TCR beta libraries were built. Original handling: The samples yielded 62 TRBV and roughly 15 TRBJ segments. From the multiplex PCR reads, TCRdb called clonotypes with MiXCR, one entry per CDR3 protein. The V and J calls shown here were made by TCRdb, not taken from the authors' results. There are about 520,000 distinct CDR3 sequences in the sample; 12% occur only once, and 8.9% lies in the top ten. These sequences were also reported in another study, on T cells in Graves' hyperthyroidism and ophthalmopathy. From that study: Ophthalmopathy was told apart from stable hyperthyroidism by a 13 V-J model.

This receptor was obtained from a woman younger than 45 with Graves disease. The sample in question was peripheral blood mononuclear cells (PBMCs), obtained at new diagnosis, from a patient treated with antithyroid drugs. The V gene is TRBV27, the J gene TRBJ2-1; possible D gene TRBD1, 5 bases. The CDR3 loop reads CASIRNLQGVGYNEQFF. For the CDR3, the DNA is TGTGCCAGCATAAGGAATCTCCAGGGTGTCGGCTACAATGAGCAGTTCTTC.